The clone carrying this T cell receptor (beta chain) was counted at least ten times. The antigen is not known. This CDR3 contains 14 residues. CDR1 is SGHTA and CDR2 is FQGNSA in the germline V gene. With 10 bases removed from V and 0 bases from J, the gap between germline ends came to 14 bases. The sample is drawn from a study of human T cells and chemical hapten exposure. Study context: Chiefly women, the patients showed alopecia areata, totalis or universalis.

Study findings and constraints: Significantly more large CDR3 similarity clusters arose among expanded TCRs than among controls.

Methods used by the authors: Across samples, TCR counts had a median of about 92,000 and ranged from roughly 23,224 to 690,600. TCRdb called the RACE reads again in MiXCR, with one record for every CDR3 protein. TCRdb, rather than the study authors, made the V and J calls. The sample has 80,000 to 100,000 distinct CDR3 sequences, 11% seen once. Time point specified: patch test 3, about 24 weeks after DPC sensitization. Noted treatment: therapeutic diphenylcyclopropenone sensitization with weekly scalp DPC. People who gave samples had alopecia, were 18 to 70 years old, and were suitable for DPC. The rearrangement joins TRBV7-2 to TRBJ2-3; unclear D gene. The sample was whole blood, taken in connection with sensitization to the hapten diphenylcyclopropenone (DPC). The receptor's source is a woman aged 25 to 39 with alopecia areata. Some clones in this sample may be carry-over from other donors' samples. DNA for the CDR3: TGTGCCATCCCCCGGCCCTCTAGCACAGATACGCAGTATTTT. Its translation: CAIPRPSSTDTQYF.